What follows describes a single T cell receptor (beta chain). These data belong to a study of blood T cell repertoires in COVID-19. Across the study: The origin of the acute and convalescent COVID-19 samples was the United States, Italy and Spain. PBMCs, B-cell-depleted T cells, or T cells provided the cDNA or gDNA that made up the material.

Trimming stripped 5 bases from V and 3 bases from J, with 20 bases between. Germline assignment: CDR1 SGHAT and CDR2 FQDESV (reference sequence). This CDR3 spans 16 amino acids. Per the original methods: Scientists estimated how many nucleated cells there were by amplifying reference gene primers. Libraries were prepared by immunoSEQ multiplex PCR; TCRdb keeps only in-frame clonotypes and omits some of them. V, J and clone size are taken as reported in that table, and D and trimming were inferred from the DNA itself. The sample lists over 85,000 clones, 70% to 80% occurring once. The chain uses TRBV11-1 and TRBJ2-7; the D gene is possibly TRBD2 (6 bases). Source material: peripheral blood. The TCR originated in a human donor in a cohort sampled during active COVID-19. CDR3: CASSPLRLDKHYEQYF. For the CDR3, the DNA is TGTGCCAGCAGCCCCCTCCGACTAGATAAACACTACGAGCAGTACTTC.